The 15 T cell receptor beta chains below all came from one sample that was sequenced in a study of blood T cell repertoires in COVID-19. Some clones are missing from TCRdb's copy, which holds only in-frame ones; the method was immunoSEQ multiplex PCR. The table includes 65,000 to 75,000 clones, roughly nine tenths detected once. Sequences were obtained from peripheral blood. The source is a man in his forties or fifties with acute or convalescent COVID-19.

The chain couples TRBV2 to TRBJ2-7; D might be TRBD2 (5 bases). V lost 0 bases and J lost 9, with 9 bases in between. CDR1 is SNHLY and CDR2 is FYNNEI in the germline V gene. This CDR3 spans 12 amino acids. Here the CDR3 reads CASSEAPGWQYV. The CDR3 nucleotides read TGTGCCAGCAGTGAAGCCCCGGGGTGGCAGTACGTC.

This rearrangement joins TRBV6-5 to TRBJ2-5, with TRBD2 identical over 11 bases. Per the germline V gene, CDR1 is MNHEY and CDR2 is SVGAGI. The CDR3 is 16 residues long. V dropped 4 bases and J dropped 2; count of bases not matched to a gene: 6. CDR3 in amino acids: CASSSSLAGGQETQYF. The CDR3 DNA reads TGTGCCAGCAGTTCCTCCCTAGCGGGGGGACAAGAGACCCAGTACTTC.

The V gene is TRBV27, the J gene TRBJ1-4; D gene ambiguous. Trimming stripped 0 bases from V and 8 bases from J, with 16 bases between. From germline, CDR1 is MNHEY and CDR2 SMNVEV (reference sequence). The CDR3 spans 16 residues. This CDR3 is CASSLSWRAASEKLFF. The CDR3 DNA sequence: TGTGCCAGCAGTTTATCGTGGAGGGCGGCAAGCGAAAAACTGTTTTTT.

This clone showed up just once. The gene calls are TRBV20-1 and TRBJ2-5; TRBD2 matches 11 bases. The V segment lost 3 bases and the J segment 2 bases; nucleotides outside the gene matches: 8. The CDR3 is 16 residues long. Germline lookup yields CDR1 DFQATT and CDR2 SNEGSKA (reference sequence). The CDR3 region is CSASALLAGVQETQYF. The CDR3 nucleotides are TGCAGTGCTAGTGCCCTACTAGCGGGGGTGCAAGAGACCCAGTACTTC.

V usage is TRBV7-9 and J usage is TRBJ2-7, with TRBD1 as a possible D gene (5 bases). This CDR3 has 12 residues. CDR1 is SEHNR and CDR2 is FQNEAQ in the germline V gene (reference sequence). V lost 5 bases and J lost 5, with 10 bases in between. The CDR3 region is CASSRDSHEQYV. The CDR3 coding sequence is TGTGCCAGCAGCCGCGACAGTCACGAGCAGTACGTC.

The CDR3 nucleotides read TGTGCCAGTAGTACAGGGCCCCTCTCCTACGAGCAGTACTTC. Translating gives CASSTGPLSYEQYF. The chain has TRBV19 and TRBJ2-7, with D possibly being TRBD1 (5 bases). CDR1 is LNHDA and CDR2 is SQIVND in the germline V gene (reference sequence). The CDR3 runs to 14 residues. With 4 bases removed from V and 0 bases from J, the gap between germline ends came to 10 bases.

V and J are TRBV11-1 and TRBJ1-4; D perhaps matches TRBD1 (6 bases). Germline CDR1 is SGHAT and CDR2 is FQDESV (reference sequence). The CDR3 is 16 residues long. Trimming removed 5 bases from V and 5 bases from J, with 18 bases in between. DNA of the CDR3: TGTGCCAGCAGCGGGCGAACCGGGACACTCAATGAAAAACTGTTTTTT. As protein: CASSGRTGTLNEKLFF. Combining the CDR3 with reference TRBV11-1 and TRBJ1-4 gives the whole variable domain EAEVAQSPRYKITEKSQAVAFWCDPISGHATLYWYRQILGQGPELLVQFQDESVVDDSQLPKDRFSAERLKGVDSTLKIQPAELGDSAMYLCASSGRTGTLNEKLFFGSGTQLSVL.

The chain is built from TRBV18 and TRBJ2-7; D remains ambiguous. The CDR3 runs to 13 residues. Trimming removed 6 bases at V and 3 bases at J, with 12 bases between. Germline V gene lookup returns CDR1 KGHSH and CDR2 LQKENI. CDR3 sequence reads: CASSPDKDYEQYF. The CDR3 DNA sequence: TGTGCCAGCTCGCCTGACAAAGACTACGAGCAGTACTTC.

This clone came up a few times. The CDR3 bases are TGTGCCAGCAATTCCGGGGGGAACACTGAAGCTTTCTTT. Encoded protein: CASNSGGNTEAFF. The chain is built from TRBV5-5 and TRBJ1-1; weak D call: TRBD1 (5 bases). Germline V gene lookup returns CDR1 SGHKS and CDR2 YYEKEE (reference sequence). The CDR3 consists of 13 residues. The V gene lost 6 bases and the J gene lost 1 base, with 10 bases spanning the gap.

The chain links TRBV9 to TRBJ2-1, with 8 bases fitting TRBD2. The CDR3 loop spans 17 amino acids. Looked up from germline, CDR1 is SGDLS and CDR2 is YYNGEE. V lost 4 bases and J lost 9; bases outside the gene matches: 18. The CDR3 DNA sequence: TGTGCCAGCAGCCCCCAAGGGCGGGAGGATCGCGGGGGTGAGCAGTTCTTC. Translation: CASSPQGREDRGGEQFF.

The chain is built from TRBV5-4 and TRBJ2-2; D may be TRBD2 (6 bases). The CDR3 runs to 14 residues. Deletions cut 0 bases from V and 5 bases from J, with 8 bases between. CDR1 SGHNT and CDR2 YYREEE come from the germline V gene (reference sequence). The CDR3, as DNA: TGTGCCAGCAGCTTGGATGGGAGGACCGGGGAGCTGTTTTTT. Protein: CASSLDGRTGELFF.

The chain has TRBV6-6 and TRBJ2-5, with 7 bases lining up with TRBD2. Trimming at V came to 0 bases and at J to 1 base, leaving 2 bases not matched to a gene. Per germline, CDR1 MNHNY and CDR2 SVGAGI (reference sequence). The CDR3 has 15 residues. The CDR3 reads CASSYSTGGQETQYF. The CDR3 DNA reads as TGTGCCAGCAGTTACTCGACGGGGGGCCAAGAGACCCAGTACTTC.

The rearrangement joins TRBV19 to TRBJ1-2, with D tentatively TRBD1 (5 bases). There are 13 residues in the CDR3. V gave up 0 bases and J gave up 7 bases, with 9 bases separating them. Germline V gene lookup returns CDR1 LNHDA and CDR2 SQIVND (reference sequence). CDR3 sequence reads: CASSIEGQRGYTF. The CDR3 DNA reads as TGTGCCAGTAGTATAGAGGGGCAACGTGGCTACACCTTC.

This chain uses TRBV2 with TRBJ2-7; 7 bases are shared with TRBD1. J gave up 0 bases and V 7 bases, and 6 bases lay outside the gene matches. The CDR3 covers 14 residues. The germline V gene encodes CDR1 SNHLY and CDR2 FYNNEI. CDR3 DNA sequence: TGTGCCAGCAACGGGGACAGAAGCTCCTACGAGCAGTACTTC. Amino acid sequence: CASNGDRSSYEQYF.

J is TRBJ1-2 and V is TRBV28; 8 nucleotides agree with TRBD1. Germline assignment: CDR1 MDHEN and CDR2 SYDVKM. The CDR3 is 18 residues long. V lost 8 bases to trimming and J lost 6 bases; unmatched junction nucleotides: 23. DNA for the CDR3: TGTGCCAGCCGCTTTGAGCACCCCGTGGACAGGGAATACCATGGCTACACCTTC. Protein: CASRFEHPVDREYHGYTF.